These 15 T cell receptor beta chains originate from one sample sequenced in a study of T cell changes during pregnancy in multiple sclerosis. Profiling relied on immunoSEQ multiplex PCR, and the TCRdb table lists in-frame clones only, not all of them. The data hold about 98,000 clones, with just over 90% observed a single time. This material consisted of peripheral blood, taken after pregnancy. The receptor source for this set is a female donor in good health, enrolled as a control in a pregnancy study.

This clone was seen a single time. This chain uses TRBV5-1 with TRBJ2-7, with 9 positions matching TRBD1. The CDR3 runs 14 residues. V lost 1 base and J lost 3; bases outside the gene matches: 2. The germline gives CDR1 SGHRS, CDR2 YFSETQ. Here the CDR3 DNA reads TGCGCCAGCAGCTTGACGGGACAGGGCTACGAGCAGTACTTC. Protein product: CASSLTGQGYEQYF.

This clone came up a few times. This chain joins TRBV2 and TRBJ2-3, with D uncertain. The germline V gene encodes CDR1 SNHLY and CDR2 FYNNEI. Trimming stripped 5 bases from V and 2 bases from J, with 8 bases between. The CDR3 runs 13 residues. The CDR3 DNA follows: TGTGCCAGCAGTAATCTACTCACAGATACGCAGTATTTT. Translating it yields CASSNLLTDTQYF.

The V and J genes are TRBV30 and TRBJ2-1, with TRBD2 matching 10 bases. Trimming at V came to 1 base and at J to 2 bases, leaving 2 bases not matched to a gene. There are 15 residues in the CDR3. Germline CDR1 is GTSNPN and CDR2 is SVGIG (reference sequence). The CDR3 DNA reads TGTGCCTGGAGTGCCGGGACTAGCGCCTACAATGAGCAGTTCTTC. This translates into CAWSAGTSAYNEQFF.

This clone was picked up one time. The chain carries TRBV27 and TRBJ1-2; the D gene is possibly TRBD1 (5 bases). CDR3 length: 19 amino acids. In germline, CDR1 is MNHEY, CDR2 SMNVEV (reference sequence). Trimming stripped 3 bases from V and 0 bases from J, with 23 bases between. CDR3 DNA sequence: TGTGCCAGCAGTTTCTACCCCGATTCCGACAGCCTTCCTAACTATGGCTACACCTTC. Translation: CASSFYPDSDSLPNYGYTF.

This clone was observed a single time. CDR3 nucleotide sequence: TGCAGCGTAGGTGGACAGGGATGGAACACTGAAGCTTTCTTT. Amino acids: CSVGGQGWNTEAFF. The V call is TRBV29-1, the J call TRBJ1-1, with TRBD1 matching over 8 bases. The germline CDR1 and CDR2 sequences are SQVTM and ANQGSEA. Germline trimming cut 6 bases from V and 1 base from J; bases unmatched to any gene: 7. The CDR3 extends over 14 amino acids.

The chain couples TRBV7-8 to TRBJ2-2; the match to TRBD2 covers 11 bases. The CDR3 covers 16 residues. V trimming: 6 bases; J trimming: 2 bases; junction bases outside the gene matches: 5. Per the germline V gene, CDR1 is SGHVS and CDR2 is FQNEAQ. This CDR3 reads CASSQTSGSNTGELFF. Written as DNA, the CDR3 is TGTGCCAGCAGTCAAACTAGCGGGAGTAACACCGGGGAGCTGTTTTTT.

This clone was counted once. The chain has TRBV6-5 and TRBJ1-2; D ambiguous. This CDR3 is built from 15 residues. The germline CDR1 and CDR2 sequences are MNHEY and SVGAGI. V lost 0 bases and J lost 7, with 15 bases in between. This chain's CDR3 is CASSYSFYTSGGYTF. The CDR3 nucleotides are TGTGCCAGCAGTTACTCGTTTTACACAAGCGGTGGCTACACCTTC.

This chain connects TRBV18 to TRBJ2-7; the D gene is possibly TRBD2 (6 bases). V was trimmed by 0 bases and J by 4 bases, leaving 13 bases between them. The CDR3 has 15 amino acids. Per germline, CDR1 KGHSH and CDR2 LQKENI. CDR3 loop: CASSPPLPGRYEQYF. The CDR3 nucleotides read TGTGCCAGCTCACCACCCTTGCCTGGGAGGTACGAGCAGTACTTC.

The V call is TRBV30, the J call TRBJ2-1; 13 positions agree with TRBD2. The CDR3 consists of 13 residues. V shed 3 bases and J 10 bases; nucleotides not matched to a gene: 3. CDR1 and CDR2 from the germline V gene are GTSNPN and SVGIG (reference sequence). CDR3 protein: CAWSPGLAGEQFF. The CDR3 coding sequence is TGTGCCTGGAGCCCGGGACTAGCGGGAGAGCAGTTCTTC.

This sequence joins TRBV4-2 and TRBJ1-4, with TRBD1 identical over 10 bases. With 1 base clipped from V and 6 bases from J, the junction kept 5 bases outside the gene matches. There are 16 residues in the CDR3. Germline CDR1 is LGHNA and CDR2 is YNFKEQ. The CDR3, as DNA: TGTGCCAGCAGCCAAGCCTGGACAGGGGGAGATGAAAAACTGTTTTTT. Translating it yields CASSQAWTGGDEKLFF.

The J gene is TRBJ2-2, the V gene TRBV19, with D possibly matching TRBD1 (6 bases). This CDR3 spans 14 amino acids. Germline V CDR1 and CDR2: LNHDA, SQIVND (reference sequence). Trimming left V 3 bases short and J 4 bases short, with 9 bases between. The CDR3 spells CASSIPRGTGELFF. The CDR3 nucleotides are TGTGCCAGTAGTATCCCCAGGGGCACCGGGGAGCTGTTTTTT.

This chain connects TRBV28 to TRBJ2-7, with D possibly TRBD1 on 6 matching bases. The CDR3 totals 14 residues. Trimming removed 2 bases from V and 4 bases from J, with 12 bases in between. The germline V gene encodes CDR1 MDHEN and CDR2 SYDVKM. The CDR3 reads CASSLRQGWYEQYF. The CDR3 nucleotides read TGTGCCAGCAGTTTAAGGCAGGGGTGGTACGAGCAGTACTTC. The full variable domain, completed using reference TRBV28 and TRBJ2-7, is DVKVTQSSRYLVKRTGEKVFLECVQDMDHENMFWYRQDPGLGLRLIYFSYDVKMKEKGDIPEGYSVSREKKERFSLILESASTNQTSMYLCASSLRQGWYEQYFGPGTRLTVT.

V gene TRBV6-5 combines with J gene TRBJ2-7; 9 bases are shared with TRBD2. This CDR3 contains 14 residues. The ends lost 3 bases at V and 2 bases at J; junction bases unmatched: 2. Germline V gene lookup returns CDR1 MNHEY and CDR2 SVGAGI. CDR3 DNA sequence: TGTGCCAGCAGTTATGGCGGGAGGGCCTACGAGCAGTACTTC. Encoded protein: CASSYGGRAYEQYF.

The chain recombines TRBV7-2 with TRBJ2-1, with TRBD2 matching over 13 bases. Germline loops: CDR1 SGHTA, CDR2 FQGNSA. The CDR3 contains 15 residues. V trimming: 4 bases; J trimming: 5 bases; junction bases outside the gene matches: 2. The CDR3 nucleotides are TGTGCCAGCAGCTCGGGGACTAGCGGGAACAATGAGCAGTTCTTC. This sequence encodes CASSSGTSGNNEQFF.

This chain joins TRBV19 and TRBJ1-1; no clear D gene. V lost 9 bases and J lost 4, with 18 bases in between. Germline values: CDR1 LNHDA, CDR2 SQIVND (reference sequence). The CDR3 length is 14 residues. CDR3 coding DNA: TGTGCCAGCTCCCTACTTACGTTCCCCACTGAAGCTTTCTTT. Encoded protein: CASSLLTFPTEAFF.